The clone carrying this TCR beta chain was seen many times. This sample stems from a study of spatial heterogeneity in lung cancer. This CDR3 contains 17 residues. Unmatched junction bases numbered 9, after V lost 4 bases and J lost 0 bases. Germline values: CDR1 SGHRS, CDR2 YFSETQ. TCRdb re-called the 5' RACE reads through MiXCR, storing one row per CDR3 protein. The table records approximately 11,000 distinct CDR3 sequences, around 3.4% of them present only once. The time point was: sample taken at primary tumor resection. Unsorted tumor, nontumor lung tissue or cryopreserved PBMC supplied the whole RNA.

This sample comprised PBMCs, obtained at surgery. This clonotype was obtained from a female donor with early-stage non-small cell lung cancer. The gene calls are TRBV5-1 and TRBJ2-3; 9 positions agree with TRBD1. The CDR3 bases are TGCGCCAGCAGCCCCGGGACAGGGCAACCTAGCACAGATACGCAGTATTTT. Translated: CASSPGTGQPSTDTQYF.